This passage covers 7 T cell receptor beta chains from one sample sequenced in a study of glioma-infiltrating T cells. The iRepertoire nested amplicon-rescue multiplex PCR amplified TCR alpha and beta CDR3s from RNA. Using its own MiXCR run on the multiplex PCR reads, TCRdb lists one record per CDR3 protein. The table includes some 120,000 distinct CDR3 sequences, more than 20% detected once. Sequencing used glioma tissue, nonneoplastic brain tissue, or PBMCs (not recorded which). The receptors shown here come from a human donor with low-grade glioma or glioblastoma, undergoing nonglioma brain surgery, or in good health (not recorded which).

This clonotype was recorded many times. The chain combines TRBV4-3 with TRBJ2-5; D is possibly TRBD1 (6 bases). From germline, CDR1 is LGHNA and CDR2 YSLEER. This CDR3 is 14 amino acids long. The V end lost 1 base, the J end lost 5 bases, and 11 bases lay between the germline ends. In DNA form, the CDR3 reads TGCGCCAGCAGCCAAGCTACAGGGTCGGAGACCCAGTACTTC. Protein sequence: CASSQATGSETQYF.

This clonotype was counted ten times or more. The V and J genes are TRBV12-3 or TRBV12-4 and TRBJ2-7; D remains ambiguous. V lost 2 bases and J 7 bases, leaving 12 bases between the germline ends. The CDR3 has 13 residues. The CDR3 DNA is TGTGCCAGCAGTTTATATGGGATTAGGGAGCAGTACTTC. Amino acids: CASSLYGIREQYF.

In this sample, this clonotype turned up many times. The chain joins TRBV6-2 or TRBV6-3 to TRBJ1-1, with D hard to call. The CDR3 runs to 16 residues. Looked up from germline, CDR1 is MNHEY and CDR2 is SVGEGT. Trimming stripped 0 bases from V and 0 bases from J, with 11 bases between. The CDR3 protein is CASSYSPAFMNTEAFF. The CDR3 nucleotides are TGTGCCAGCAGTTACTCTCCCGCCTTTATGAACACTGAAGCTTTCTTT.

The rearrangement joins TRBV5-6 to TRBJ2-7, with D possibly matching TRBD2 (5 bases). The germline V gene has CDR1 SGHDT and CDR2 YYEEEE. Trimming stripped 2 bases from V and 0 bases from J, with 6 bases between. This CDR3 contains 13 residues. The CDR3 DNA is TGTGCCAGCAGCTTCGAGGGCTCCTACGAGCAGTACTTC. This translates into CASSFEGSYEQYF.

This clonotype was counted at least ten times. The chain employs TRBV4-2 and TRBJ2-1; 9 bases agree with TRBD2. The CDR3 covers 17 residues. With V trimmed by 1 base and J by 8 bases, 12 bases remained unmatched. Looked up from germline, CDR1 is LGHNA and CDR2 is YNFKEQ. The CDR3 protein is CASSQGSAGGPLDEQFF. DNA of the CDR3: TGTGCCAGCAGCCAAGGCAGTGCGGGAGGGCCCCTGGATGAGCAGTTCTTC.

The chain is built from TRBV5-1 and TRBJ2-7; weak D call: TRBD2 (5 bases). Looked up from germline, CDR1 is SGHRS and CDR2 is YFSETQ. V was clipped by 4 bases and J by 3 bases, with 11 bases between them. The CDR3 is made up of 13 amino acids. CDR3 amino acids: CASSPLLGYEQYF. The CDR3, as DNA: TGCGCCAGCAGCCCTCTACTAGGCTACGAGCAGTACTTC.

The CDR3 DNA reads TGTGCCAGCAGCTTACCGGGACTACACCCCTACGAGCAGTACTTC. This encodes CASSLPGLHPYEQYF. This chain links TRBV5-4 with TRBJ2-7; 7 bases match TRBD2. Germline CDR1 is SGHNT and CDR2 is YYREEE (reference sequence). Trimming at V came to 2 bases and at J to 2 bases, leaving 7 bases not matched to a gene. The CDR3 consists of 15 residues.